The clone carrying this TCR beta chain came up many times. Per the germline V gene, CDR1 is MNHEY and CDR2 is SVGEGT. Trimming took 8 bases from V and 0 from J, leaving 14 bases between them. This CDR3 contains 14 residues. These data belong to a study of T-cell reconstitution after alpha-beta-depleted transplantation in children. Preparing the TCRbeta library involved the use of unique molecular identifiers. TCRdb fed the PCR reads into MiXCR, producing one record per CDR3 protein. The data show 260,000 or so distinct CDR3 sequences, with around 13% seen just once and around 2.5% held by the top ten.

The J gene is TRBJ2-7, the V gene TRBV6-2 or TRBV6-3, with D tentatively TRBD2 (5 bases). This receptor was identified in a human donor who donated a stem cell graft to a child with acute lymphoblastic leukemia. Sequences were derived from PBMCs from the stem cell graft donor, sampled from the stem cell graft. CDR3 coding DNA: TGTGCCAGCCATCCAAGGGAGAGCTCCTACGAGCAGTACTTC. This gives the protein CASHPRESSYEQYF.